A single sample gave rise to the 32 T cell receptor beta chains below, sequenced in a study of blood T cell repertoires in COVID-19. Only in-frame clones appear in the TCRdb table, and some are missing; sequencing was by immunoSEQ multiplex PCR. The table includes approximately 400,000 clones, roughly 90% detected once. Sample: PBMCs or T cells enriched from blood (not recorded which). All receptors derive from a woman between 35 and 50 years old who had been exposed to COVID-19.

The chain is built from TRBV5-1 and TRBJ1-2; possibly TRBD1 for D (5 bases). V lost 4 bases and J 6 bases, leaving 10 bases between the germline ends. Germline V lookup: CDR1 SGHRS, CDR2 YFSETQ. CDR3 size: 12 residues. The CDR3 spells CASSQDRDGYTF. The CDR3 DNA is TGCGCCAGCAGCCAAGACAGAGATGGCTACACCTTC.

The rearrangement uses TRBV27 and TRBJ2-7; TRBD1 aligns across 7 bases. This CDR3 has 15 amino acids. V was pared by 4 bases and J by 7 bases, with 13 bases of the junction left unmatched. CDR1 and CDR2 from the germline V gene are MNHEY and SMNVEV (reference sequence). The CDR3 DNA sequence: TGTGCCAGCAGTTCCCAGACAGGGTCGACGGGAGAGCAGTACTTC. Translation: CASSSQTGSTGEQYF.

V and J are TRBV9 and TRBJ1-2, with D perhaps TRBD1 (6 bases). Trimming took off 4 bases at V and 1 base at J, with 17 bases between the two ends. This CDR3 has 16 amino acids. Germline-derived CDR1 and CDR2 are SGDLS and YYNGEE. CDR3 residues: CASSKKDRSDNYGYTF. CDR3 bases: TGTGCCAGCAGCAAAAAAGACAGGTCAGATAACTATGGCTACACCTTC.

The chain recombines TRBV25-1 with TRBJ1-6; D gene unclear. Trimming took off 1 base at V and 7 bases at J, with 5 bases between the two ends. CDR3 length equals 13 residues. CDR1 is MGHDK and CDR2 is SYGVNS in the germline V gene. CDR3 coding DNA: TGTGCCAGCAGTGAATTGGAGAATTCACCCCTCCACTTT. Translated, it gives CASSELENSPLHF.

This clone was recorded once. The chain combines TRBV24-1 with TRBJ2-5; 11 nucleotides line up with TRBD2. The junction had 5 bases not matched to a gene; V was cut back by 7 bases and J by 8 bases. Germline V gives CDR1 KGHDR, CDR2 SFDVKD. CDR3 size: 13 residues. The CDR3 sequence: CATSVTSGGTQYF. The CDR3 nucleotides read TGTGCCACCAGCGTCACTAGCGGGGGAACCCAGTACTTC.

The chain couples TRBV10-3 to TRBJ2-4; 10 bases map to TRBD2. This CDR3 contains 19 residues. After removal of 10 bases from V and 1 base from J, the junction contained 19 bases not matched to a gene. Germline lookup yields CDR1 ENHRY and CDR2 SYGVKD. CDR3 loop: CATAEVASGGQRAKNIQYF. DNA of the CDR3: TGTGCCACTGCCGAGGTGGCTAGCGGGGGTCAAAGGGCCAAAAACATTCAGTACTTC.

V is TRBV19 and J is TRBJ2-7; 11 nucleotides agree with TRBD1. Trimming at V came to 6 bases and at J to 4 bases, leaving 8 bases not matched to a gene. This CDR3 is built from 15 residues. CDR1 and CDR2 (germline): LNHDA, SQIVND (reference sequence). CDR3 amino acids: CASSRNRDRGYEQYF. CDR3 sequence (DNA): TGTGCCAGTAGCCGAAACCGGGACAGGGGGTACGAGCAGTACTTC. Full variable domain (missing parts from reference TRBV19 and TRBJ2-7): DGGITQSPKYLFRKEGQNVTLSCEQNLNHDAMYWYRQDPGQGLRLIYYSQIVNDFQKGDIAEGYSVSREKKESFPLTVTSAQKNPTAFYLCASSRNRDRGYEQYFGPGTRLTVT.

The V and J genes are TRBV25-1 and TRBJ1-2; 7 bases map to TRBD1. The CDR3 totals 13 residues. V trimming: 6 bases; J trimming: 6 bases; junction bases outside the gene matches: 7. Germline loops: CDR1 MGHDK, CDR2 SYGVNS. CDR3 nucleotides: TGTGCCAGCAGAGATTCCGGGACAGATGGCTACACCTTC. Its protein product is CASRDSGTDGYTF.

The gene calls are TRBV18 and TRBJ2-1, with 9 nucleotides matching TRBD2. V trimming: 5 bases; J trimming: 2 bases; junction bases outside the gene matches: 1. The CDR3 extends over 14 amino acids. Germline V gene data show CDR1 as KGHSH and CDR2 as LQKENI. CDR3 DNA sequence: TGTGCCAGCTCAAGCGGGAGGACCTACAATGAGCAGTTCTTC. Its translation: CASSSGRTYNEQFF.

This clone occurred once. This sequence joins TRBV24-1 and TRBJ2-7, with D maybe TRBD2 (7 bases). V lost 4 bases and J 3 bases, leaving 18 bases between the germline ends. Germline V gene sequence: CDR1 KGHDR, CDR2 SFDVKD. The CDR3 contains 16 residues. The CDR3, as DNA: TGTGCCACCAGTGAGATCTCAGGGAGGGGGGTCTACGAGCAGTACTTC. Amino acids: CATSEISGRGVYEQYF.

This chain uses TRBV15 with TRBJ1-6; TRBD1 might be the D (6 bases). The CDR3 runs 13 residues. CDR1 is LNHNV, CDR2 YYDKDF, per germline (reference sequence). Trimming took off 6 bases at V and 10 bases at J, with 13 bases between the two ends. The CDR3 spells CATSLGGESPLHF. CDR3 in DNA: TGTGCCACCAGTCTAGGGGGGGAATCACCCCTCCACTTT.

The genes are TRBV12-5 and TRBJ2-3; possibly TRBD2 for D (6 bases). Looked up from germline, CDR1 is LGHNT and CDR2 is FRNRAP. CDR3 length: 18 amino acids. V lost 2 bases, J lost 2 bases, and 20 bases lay in between. CDR3 residues: CASGLSPKDYQSTDTQYF. Here the CDR3 DNA reads TGTGCTAGTGGTTTGTCCCCTAAGGACTACCAATCCACAGATACGCAGTATTTT.

The gene calls are TRBV12-5 and TRBJ2-1, with 7 bases matching TRBD1. V trimming: 2 bases; J trimming: 5 bases; junction bases outside the gene matches: 9. Germline CDR1 and CDR2: LGHNT and FRNRAP. CDR3 length: 16 residues. The CDR3 here is CASGLPFRDRHNEQFF. The CDR3 DNA reads TGTGCTAGTGGTTTGCCTTTCCGGGACAGACACAATGAGCAGTTCTTC.

This sequence joins TRBV9 and TRBJ2-7; 8 nucleotides match TRBD1. The V segment lost 0 bases and the J segment 2 bases; nucleotides outside the gene matches: 4. The CDR3 runs 15 residues. Germline V gene data show CDR1 as SGDLS and CDR2 as YYNGEE. In DNA, the CDR3 is TGTGCCAGCAGCGTAGAAGCAGGGGGCGCCTACGAGCAGTACTTC. Amino acids: CASSVEAGGAYEQYF.

The genes are TRBV5-1 and TRBJ1-2; 7 bases are a match to TRBD1. This CDR3 region has 15 residues. J gave up 8 bases and V 4 bases, and 14 bases lay outside the gene matches. Germline CDR1 SGHRS, CDR2 YFSETQ. The CDR3 coding sequence is TGCGCCAGCAGCCCAGTGGACAGGCGGGCGAGGGGCTACACCTTC. Translation gives CASSPVDRRARGYTF. Drawing the rest from reference TRBV5-1 and TRBJ1-2, the complete variable domain is KAGVTQTPRYLIKTRGQQVTLSCSPISGHRSVSWYQQTPGQGLQFLFEYFSETQRNKGNFPGRFSGRQFSNSRSEMNVSTLELGDSALYLCASSPVDRRARGYTFGSGTRLTVV.

The rearrangement uses TRBV4-3 and TRBJ2-1; D may be TRBD2 (5 bases). The CDR3 runs to 16 residues. V lost 4 bases and J 7 bases, leaving 20 bases between the germline ends. The V gene's germline CDR1 is LGHNA and CDR2 YSLEER. CDR3 DNA: TGCGCCAGCAGCCCTGAGCCCCTAGCCTCTATGAATGAGCAGTTCTTC. Translated: CASSPEPLASMNEQFF.

Of note for this clone: The sample carries other DNA sequences with the same CDR3. This chain joins TRBV5-1 and TRBJ1-5, with D hard to call. Germline CDR1 reads SGHRS; CDR2 reads YFSETQ. This CDR3 is built from 14 residues. V lost 0 bases, J lost 2 bases, and 6 bases lay in between. The CDR3 loop is CASSLEGGNQPQHF. In DNA form, the CDR3 reads TGCGCCAGCAGCTTGGAGGGAGGCAATCAGCCCCAGCATTTT. The variable domain in full, with the rest retrieved from reference TRBV5-1 and TRBJ1-5, is KAGVTQTPRYLIKTRGQQVTLSCSPISGHRSVSWYQQTPGQGLQFLFEYFSETQRNKGNFPGRFSGRQFSNSRSEMNVSTLELGDSALYLCASSLEGGNQPQHFGDGTRLSIL.

The chain combines TRBV7-9 with TRBJ1-1, with TRBD1 matching over 9 bases. The CDR3 has 19 residues. CDR1 SEHNR and CDR2 FQNEAQ come from the germline V gene (reference sequence). The ends lost 1 base at V and 3 bases at J; junction bases unmatched: 15. The CDR3 is CASSLDELIGQGYDTEAFF. DNA of the CDR3: TGTGCCAGCAGCTTAGATGAGCTCATCGGACAGGGGTACGACACTGAAGCTTTCTTT.

The J gene is TRBJ1-5, the V gene TRBV7-2; weak D call: TRBD1 (5 bases). V was shortened by 5 bases and J by 7 bases, with 12 bases between the two germline ends. Germline assignment: CDR1 SGHTA and CDR2 FQGNSA. This CDR3 region has 13 residues. CDR3 in amino acids: CASSLRVGQPQHF. The DNA for the CDR3 is TGTGCCAGCAGCCTCAGGGTTGGCCAGCCCCAGCATTTT.

V gene TRBV7-9 combines with J gene TRBJ1-2; 7 positions agree with TRBD1. Germline CDR1 reads SEHNR; CDR2 reads FQNEAQ (reference sequence). This CDR3 has 13 amino acids. V dropped 8 bases and J dropped 4; count of bases not matched to a gene: 7. The CDR3 nucleotides are TGTGCCAGCTCCCGGACAGGAATCTATGGCTACACCTTC. It codes for CASSRTGIYGYTF.

The chain combines TRBV5-8 with TRBJ1-1; 7 bases are shared with TRBD1. V was pared by 5 bases and J by 2 bases, with 12 bases of the junction left unmatched. Germline CDR1 reads SGHTS; CDR2 reads YDEGEE. The CDR3 is made up of 16 amino acids. In DNA, the CDR3 is TGTGCCAGCAGACTCACCGACAGGGCCCGTAACACTGAAGCTTTCTTT. This sequence encodes CASRLTDRARNTEAFF.

The rearrangement joins TRBV18 to TRBJ1-5; the D gene is possibly TRBD1 (5 bases). V lost 3 bases and J lost 7, with 10 bases in between. Germline V CDR1 and CDR2: KGHSH, LQKENI. The CDR3 runs 13 residues. The CDR3 is CASSPSGNQPQHF. CDR3 DNA sequence: TGTGCCAGCTCACCGTCAGGGAACCAGCCCCAGCATTTT.

This sequence joins TRBV3-1 (or the pseudogene TRBV3-2) and TRBJ2-5; 9 bases are shared with TRBD2. Germline loops: CDR1 LGHDT, CDR2 YNNKEL (reference sequence). V gave up 4 bases and J gave up 4 bases; unmatched junction bases: 7. The CDR3 is 15 residues long. The CDR3 region is CASSPTAGGRETQYF. The CDR3 region has the DNA TGTGCCAGCAGCCCAACGGCGGGGGGGAGAGAGACCCAGTACTTC.

The chain joins TRBV7-9 to TRBJ2-1, with D maybe TRBD2 (6 bases). The germline CDR1 and CDR2 sequences are SEHNR and FQNEAQ (reference sequence). Trimming cost V 5 bases and J 7 bases, with 12 bases left between them. The CDR3 runs to 13 residues. The CDR3 region has the DNA TGTGCCAGCAGCCTGGGACTTCTTAATGAGCAGTTCTTC. This codes for CASSLGLLNEQFF.

The chain couples TRBV7-9 to TRBJ1-3; no firm D call. Germline CDR1 and CDR2: SEHNR and FQNEAQ (reference sequence). This CDR3 contains 12 residues. V was trimmed by 2 bases and J by 3 bases, leaving 2 bases between them. This chain's CDR3 is CASSLRGNTIYF. The CDR3 DNA follows: TGTGCCAGCAGCTTACGTGGAAACACCATATATTTT.

This chain uses TRBV2 with TRBJ1-1, with 9 bases aligning to TRBD1. Germline CDR1 reads SNHLY; CDR2 reads FYNNEI. This CDR3 is 14 amino acids long. Trimming cost V 5 bases and J 1 base; bases outside gene matches: 2. For the CDR3, the DNA is TGTGCCAGCAGTTGGACAGGGGAGAACACTGAAGCTTTCTTT. Residues: CASSWTGENTEAFF.

This clone turned up a few times. The rearrangement uses TRBV9 and TRBJ2-5; TRBD1 matches 7 bases. The J segment lost 1 base and the V segment lost 5 bases, leaving 2 bases of the junction unmatched. The CDR3 covers 13 residues. Germline values: CDR1 SGDLS, CDR2 YYNGEE. In DNA, the CDR3 is TGTGCCAGCAGGGGACAGCCCCAAGAGACCCAGTACTTC. Translating it yields CASRGQPQETQYF.

The V call is TRBV11-2, the J call TRBJ2-5; no clear D. The CDR3 sequence is 14 residues long. Germline V gives CDR1 SGHAT, CDR2 FQNNGV. V lost 5 bases to trimming and J lost 2 bases, with 12 bases between them. The CDR3: CASSPPNYQETQYF. The CDR3 DNA reads TGTGCCAGCAGCCCCCCGAACTATCAAGAGACCCAGTACTTC. Variable domain in full (rest from reference TRBV11-2 and TRBJ2-5): EAGVAQSPRYKIIEKRQSVAFWCNPISGHATLYWYQQILGQGPKLLIQFQNNGVVDDSQLPKDRFSAERLKGVDSTLKIQPAKLEDSAVYLCASSPPNYQETQYFGPGTRLLVL.

This chain connects TRBV11-2 to TRBJ2-2; a weak D match, TRBD1 (6 bases). V lost 1 base and J lost 7, with 13 bases in between. The V gene's germline CDR1 is SGHAT and CDR2 FQNNGV. The CDR3 sequence is 15 residues long. CDR3 sequence (DNA): TGTGCCAGCAGCTTAGGCTACAGGGAAGGCGGGGAGCTGTTTTTT. Its translation: CASSLGYREGGELFF.

CDR3 amino acids: CASSLYSGLAGDSTDTQYF. The CDR3 DNA reads TGTGCCAGCAGCTTATACTCAGGACTAGCGGGAGACAGCACAGATACGCAGTATTTT. The V and J genes are TRBV7-3 and TRBJ2-3; TRBD2 matches 13 bases. V lost 2 bases and J lost 0; bases outside the gene matches: 8. CDR3 length: 19 residues. In germline, CDR1 is SGHTA, CDR2 FQGTGA.

V is TRBV20-1 and J is TRBJ2-1; no reliable D call. Germline V CDR1 and CDR2: DFQATT, SNEGSKA (reference sequence). The CDR3 runs to 11 residues. V was cut by 3 bases and J by 5 bases, with 5 bases left in between. This chain's CDR3 is CSASWHNEQFF. CDR3 DNA: TGCAGTGCTAGTTGGCACAATGAGCAGTTCTTC.

The chain combines TRBV24-1 with TRBJ2-7; 7 nucleotides align to TRBD1. Germline V gene data show CDR1 as KGHDR and CDR2 as SFDVKD. V gave up 5 bases and J gave up 7 bases; unmatched junction bases: 7. The CDR3 is 13 residues long. CDR3 DNA: TGTGCCACCAGTGGCCCAGGGGGAAAGGAGCAGTACTTC. Its translation is CATSGPGGKEQYF.